The rows below give T cell receptor beta chains drawn from one sample of a study of shared T cell receptors in the human thymus. Clones were sequenced by immunoSEQ multiplex PCR, and TCRdb holds only the in-frame ones, with some missing. The sample lists some 720,000 clones; 88% were seen once. The data were also submitted as part of a second study, on human thymus T cells.

The sample consisted of thymocytes. Receptors were obtained from a boy in the first two years of life with a congenital heart defect. Both conserved end residues are part of each CDR3. A D gene is named only where the DNA matches it firmly. Expanded clones get a size class; other rows say once, few or many, or leave the size out.

d_gene: TRBD2
j_gene: TRBJ2-3
len: 17
abundance: -
v_gene: TRBV4-3
CDR3nt: TGCGCCAGCAGCCTCAGACTAGCGGGAGGCTTCACAGATACGCAGTATTTT
CDR3aa: CASSLRLAGGFTDTQYF

d_gene: TRBD1
j_gene: TRBJ1-2
len: 15
abundance: -
v_gene: TRBV28
CDR3nt: TGTGCCAGCAGTTTAGGGACAGGGGGTACCTATGGCTACACCTTC
CDR3aa: CASSLGTGGTYGYTF

d_gene: TRBD2
j_gene: TRBJ2-7
len: 13
abundance: -
v_gene: TRBV5-1
CDR3nt: TGCGCCAGCAGGGGTAGCGGGAGTAACGAGCAGTACTTC
CDR3aa: CASRGSGSNEQYF

d_gene: TRBD1
j_gene: TRBJ1-2
len: 14
abundance: -
v_gene: TRBV18
CDR3nt: TGTGCCAGCTCACCTGACAGGGAAGGATGTGGCTACACCTTC
CDR3aa: CASSPDREGCGYTF

d_gene: -
j_gene: TRBJ2-2
len: 12
abundance: -
v_gene: TRBV7-3
CDR3nt: TGTGCCAGCAGCCCAAACTCGGGGGAGCTGTTTTTT
CDR3aa: CASSPNSGELFF

d_gene: TRBD2
j_gene: TRBJ2-1
len: 16
abundance: -
v_gene: TRBV4-3
CDR3nt: TGCGCCAGCAGCCCTAAGCGGGAGAAGTCCTACAATGAGCAGTTCTTC
CDR3aa: CASSPKREKSYNEQFF

d_gene: -
j_gene: TRBJ2-1
len: 15
abundance: -
v_gene: TRBV14
CDR3nt: TGTGCCAGCAGCCCACCGGGACTCCCCGGCAATGAGCAGTTCTTC
CDR3aa: CASSPPGLPGNEQFF

d_gene: TRBD1
j_gene: TRBJ1-1
len: 12
abundance: -
v_gene: TRBV4-1
CDR3nt: TGCGCCAGCAACAGGGGAGGCACTGAAGCTTTCTTT
CDR3aa: CASNRGGTEAFF

d_gene: TRBD2
j_gene: TRBJ2-3
len: 18
abundance: -
v_gene: TRBV19
CDR3nt: TGTGCCAGTAGCCGATGGAGCGGGATAGCCGGATTGGCAGATACGCAGTATTTT
CDR3aa: CASSRWSGIAGLADTQYF

d_gene: -
j_gene: TRBJ1-5
len: 15
abundance: -
v_gene: TRBV5-8
CDR3nt: TGTGCCAGCAGCTGGGCCGGATATAGCAATCAGCCCCAGCATTTT
CDR3aa: CASSWAGYSNQPQHF

d_gene: TRBD2
j_gene: TRBJ2-2
len: 19
abundance: -
v_gene: TRBV7-6
CDR3nt: TGTGCCAGCAGCTTAGCGGGGACTAGCGGGAGGGAGAACACCGGGGAGCTGTTTTTT
CDR3aa: CASSLAGTSGRENTGELFF

d_gene: -
j_gene: TRBJ1-2
len: 12
abundance: -
v_gene: TRBV7-2
CDR3nt: TGTGCCAGCAGCTTAACAGGGTGTGGCTACACCTTC
CDR3aa: CASSLTGCGYTF

d_gene: TRBD1
j_gene: TRBJ2-7
len: 15
abundance: -
v_gene: TRBV28
CDR3nt: TGTGCCAGCAGGCCGACGACAGGGGATTACTACGAGCAGTACTTC
CDR3aa: CASRPTTGDYYEQYF

d_gene: -
j_gene: TRBJ1-2
len: 16
abundance: -
v_gene: TRBV23-1
CDR3nt: TGCGCCAGCAGTCAATCAACACAGACCTTCTATGACGGCTACACCTTC
CDR3aa: CASSQSTQTFYDGYTF

d_gene: -
j_gene: TRBJ2-7
len: 13
abundance: -
v_gene: TRBV28
CDR3nt: TGTGCCAGCAGTGTGACAGCCCCCTACGAGCAGTACTTC
CDR3aa: CASSVTAPYEQYF

d_gene: -
j_gene: TRBJ2-1
len: 15
abundance: -
v_gene: TRBV5-8
CDR3nt: TGTGCCAGCAGTGTCCGGGAACCCTCCTACAATGAGCAGTTCTTC
CDR3aa: CASSVREPSYNEQFF

d_gene: TRBD1
j_gene: TRBJ1-2
len: 13
abundance: -
v_gene: TRBV5-4
CDR3nt: TGTGCCATAGATGGACAGGGAGGGTATGGCTACACCTTC
CDR3aa: CAIDGQGGYGYTF

d_gene: -
j_gene: TRBJ1-4
len: 14
abundance: -
v_gene: TRBV30
CDR3nt: TGTGCCTGGAACCCCAGGGGTACTAATGAAAAACTGTTTTTT
CDR3aa: CAWNPRGTNEKLFF

d_gene: -
j_gene: TRBJ1-1
len: 15
abundance: -
v_gene: TRBV5-6
CDR3nt: TGTGCCAGCAGCTCCTGGAGGATCTCAAACACTGAAGCTTTCTTT
CDR3aa: CASSSWRISNTEAFF

d_gene: TRBD1
j_gene: TRBJ1-1
len: 16
abundance: once
v_gene: TRBV6-1
CDR3nt: TGTGCCAGCAGTGTATTGGACAGGGGTGAGTATACTGAAGCTTTCTTT
CDR3aa: CASSVLDRGEYTEAFF

d_gene: TRBD2
j_gene: TRBJ2-1
len: 13
abundance: -
v_gene: TRBV27
CDR3nt: TGTGCCAGCAGCCCCCCACTAGCGGGATGGTTGTTCTTC
CDR3aa: CASSPPLAGWLFF

d_gene: TRBD1
j_gene: TRBJ1-4
len: 11
abundance: -
v_gene: TRBV19
CDR3nt: TGTGCCAGTAGTATTGGGACAGACCTGTTTTTT
CDR3aa: CASSIGTDLFF

d_gene: -
j_gene: TRBJ2-7
len: 15
abundance: -
v_gene: TRBV6-5
CDR3nt: TGTGCCAGCAGTTCCTCGGCAAAAAGCTCCTACGAGCAGTACTTC
CDR3aa: CASSSSAKSSYEQYF

d_gene: -
j_gene: TRBJ2-1
len: 15
abundance: -
v_gene: TRBV19
CDR3nt: TGTGCCAGTAGTACGTGGTGGGGGGTATACAATGAGCAGTTCTTC
CDR3aa: CASSTWWGVYNEQFF

d_gene: TRBD2
j_gene: TRBJ2-1
len: 19
abundance: -
v_gene: TRBV6-1
CDR3nt: TGTGCCAGCAGTGAAGAGGGACTAGCGGGAAGGATGGGCTACAATGAGCAGTTCTTC
CDR3aa: CASSEEGLAGRMGYNEQFF

d_gene: -
j_gene: TRBJ2-3
len: 18
abundance: -
v_gene: TRBV7-6
CDR3nt: TGTGCCAGCAGCTTAGAGGCAATAGAGCGGAGGAGCACAGATACGCAGTATTTT
CDR3aa: CASSLEAIERRSTDTQYF

d_gene: TRBD2
j_gene: TRBJ2-7
len: 16
abundance: -
v_gene: TRBV28
CDR3nt: TGTGCCAGCAGTTTGGGCCCGGGACTAGATGTTGACGAGCAGTACTTC
CDR3aa: CASSLGPGLDVDEQYF

d_gene: TRBD1
j_gene: TRBJ2-7
len: 14
abundance: -
v_gene: TRBV5-6
CDR3nt: TGTGCCAGCAGCTTAAGGGGGCACCACTACGAGCAGTACTTC
CDR3aa: CASSLRGHHYEQYF

d_gene: TRBD2
j_gene: TRBJ2-1
len: 16
abundance: -
v_gene: TRBV12-5
CDR3nt: TGTGCTAGTGGCTTCCTGACTAGCGGGAGTTACAATGAGCAGTTCTTC
CDR3aa: CASGFLTSGSYNEQFF

d_gene: -
j_gene: TRBJ2-3
len: 14
abundance: -
v_gene: TRBV27
CDR3nt: TGTGCCAGCAGTTTGGTACAGGCTTGCGATACGCAGTATTTT
CDR3aa: CASSLVQACDTQYF

d_gene: -
j_gene: TRBJ2-2
len: 13
abundance: -
v_gene: TRBV5-1
CDR3nt: TGCGCCAGTTGGGACTGGGTCACCGGGGAGCTGTTTTTT
CDR3aa: CASWDWVTGELFF

d_gene: TRBD2
j_gene: TRBJ2-7
len: 16
abundance: -
v_gene: TRBV6-6
CDR3nt: TGTGCCAGCCTAGGGGGTAGCGGGAGGGCCAGTGGCGAGCAGTACTTC
CDR3aa: CASLGGSGRASGEQYF

d_gene: TRBD2
j_gene: TRBJ2-4
len: 16
abundance: -
v_gene: TRBV5-6
CDR3nt: TGTGCCAGCAGCTTCGGACTAGCGGAGGCCAAAAACATTCAGTACTTC
CDR3aa: CASSFGLAEAKNIQYF

d_gene: -
j_gene: TRBJ2-7
len: 17
abundance: -
v_gene: TRBV7-9
CDR3nt: TGTGCCAGCAGCCCCGGGACCCCCGGGACTCGGGTGAATGAGCAGTACTTC
CDR3aa: CASSPGTPGTRVNEQYF

d_gene: -
j_gene: TRBJ2-3
len: 16
abundance: once
v_gene: TRBV27
CDR3nt: TGTGCCAGCAACACTAAGGAGGGCCCTAGCACAGATACGCAGTATTTT
CDR3aa: CASNTKEGPSTDTQYF

d_gene: TRBD1
j_gene: TRBJ2-3
len: 16
abundance: -
v_gene: TRBV5-1
CDR3nt: TGCGCCAGCAGCTCCTACCGGGACAGGGGCACAGATACGCAGTATTTT
CDR3aa: CASSSYRDRGTDTQYF

d_gene: -
j_gene: TRBJ2-1
len: 16
abundance: -
v_gene: TRBV2
CDR3nt: TGTGCCAGCAGTGCCGGGGGGCGCCCGACGTGGAATGAGCAGTTCTTC
CDR3aa: CASSAGGRPTWNEQFF

d_gene: -
j_gene: TRBJ2-1
len: 17
abundance: -
v_gene: TRBV7-2
CDR3nt: TGTGCCAGCAGCGCCGAAGATACCGGACTATTCTACAATGAGCAGTTCTTC
CDR3aa: CASSAEDTGLFYNEQFF